This T cell receptor beta chain was identified in a study of T cells in Graves' hyperthyroidism and ophthalmopathy. Study overall: Peripheral blood specimens were obtained at initial diagnosis, prior to any treatment. Study conclusions and caveats: Also found in blood were most expanded thyroid clonotypes above 0.001.

TCR beta CDR3 regions were amplified from RNA transcripts. With the HTBI primer set, the TCR CDR3 went through a first round of RT-PCR. TCRdb reprocessed the multiplex PCR reads via MiXCR and lists one record per CDR3 protein. The sample yields some 350,000 distinct CDR3 sequences, 25% seen once. V dropped 2 bases and J dropped 0; count of bases not matched to a gene: 11. The CDR3 has 20 residues. CDR1 and CDR2 (germline): SGHTA, FQGTGA. Concerning this clonotype itself: Its antigen remains unidentified. A much larger clone differs by one base, so this may be a read error. It is likely a read error, because the conserved phenylalanine at the end of the CDR3 is missing.

The clonotype originates from a man aged 45-65 years with Graves' hyperthyroidism. The rearrangement joins TRBV7-3 to TRBJ2-1; TRBD2 aligns across 12 bases. Sequenced material: blood. The CDR3 loop reads CASSLGFAGLAGPSYNEQFL. The CDR3 nucleotides are TGTGCCAGCAGCTTAGGGTTTGCGGGACTAGCGGGCCCCTCCTACAATGAGCAGTTCCTC.